A single sample gave rise to the 9 T cell receptor beta chains below, sequenced in a study of OX40 agonist ivuxolimab in advanced cancers. Repertoires were generated with immunoSEQ multiplex PCR, while TCRdb's copy carries only in-frame clones and drops some. The sample records 99,000 or so clones, just under 95% being singletons. The sequences come from CD4+ or CD8+ T cells sorted from blood, collected in a trial of the OX40 agonist ivuxolimab. These receptors were collected from an adult with an advanced solid tumor such as melanoma, head and neck, liver or kidney cancer.

The rearrangement uses TRBV6-6 and TRBJ1-6; D perhaps matches TRBD1 (5 bases). Trimming left V 2 bases short and J 13 bases short, with 15 bases between. CDR3 length equals 14 residues. Germline V gene lookup returns CDR1 MNHNY and CDR2 SVGAGI (reference sequence). CDR3 protein: CASSYGSGNGPLHF. CDR3 bases: TGTGCCAGCAGTTACGGCTCAGGGAATGGGCCCCTCCACTTT.

V is TRBV9 and J is TRBJ2-7; D is perhaps TRBD1 (5 bases). The V gene lost 0 bases and the J gene lost 0 bases, with 10 bases spanning the gap. The CDR3 sequence is 15 residues long. Germline CDR1 and CDR2: SGDLS and YYNGEE. CDR3 in amino acids: CASSVEAGLSYEQYF. The CDR3 DNA reads as TGTGCCAGCAGCGTAGAGGCAGGGCTCTCCTACGAGCAGTACTTC.

This chain links TRBV5-1 with TRBJ1-2; unclear D gene. Trimming took 4 bases from V and 0 from J, leaving 10 bases between them. CDR1 is SGHRS, CDR2 YFSETQ, per germline. The CDR3 extends over 14 amino acids. The CDR3 sequence: CASSADVANYGYTF. The CDR3 coding sequence is TGCGCCAGCAGCGCCGACGTAGCTAACTATGGCTACACCTTC.

The J gene is TRBJ2-7, the V gene TRBV6-6; 8 bases line up with TRBD1. Trimming removed 6 bases from V and 7 bases from J; junction bases left unmatched: 5. There are 12 residues in the CDR3. In germline, CDR1 is MNHNY, CDR2 SVGAGI (reference sequence). The CDR3 sequence: CASSLDRGEQYV. CDR3 nucleotide sequence: TGTGCCAGCAGCCTCGACAGGGGAGAGCAGTACGTC.

The chain uses TRBV5-1 and TRBJ2-1; D gene unclear. CDR3 length: 15 amino acids. Germline V gene lookup returns CDR1 SGHRS and CDR2 YFSETQ. Deletions cut 3 bases from V and 3 bases from J, with 13 bases between. As DNA, the CDR3 is TGCGCCAGCAGCTCTACCCAAGGAAGCTACAATGAGCAGTTCTTC. Translating it yields CASSSTQGSYNEQFF.

The rearrangement joins TRBV28 to TRBJ1-5; possibly TRBD1 for D (6 bases). V was trimmed by 3 bases and J by 5 bases, leaving 11 bases between them. Germline CDR1 is MDHEN and CDR2 is SYDVKM. CDR3 length equals 14 residues. CDR3 DNA: TGTGCCAGCAGTTTTCAGCAGGGGTATCAGCCCCAGCATTTT. The encoded protein is CASSFQQGYQPQHF.

This chain joins TRBV14 and TRBJ1-5; D gene ambiguous. The V end was cut by 2 bases, the J end by 7 bases, with 9 bases between. The CDR3 extends over 13 amino acids. Germline V gene data show CDR1 as SGHDN and CDR2 as FVKESK. The CDR3 loop is CASSQYEGQPQHF. DNA for the CDR3: TGTGCCAGCAGCCAATATGAGGGACAGCCCCAGCATTTT.

This clone was found a few times. The chain recombines TRBV6-5 with TRBJ1-5; no reliable D call. Germline V gene sequence: CDR1 MNHEY, CDR2 SVGAGI. This CDR3 spans 12 amino acids. The V end was cut by 5 bases, the J end by 6 bases, with 8 bases between. The CDR3 loop reads CASSRGSQPQHF. The CDR3, as DNA: TGTGCCAGCAGTCGGGGTAGTCAGCCCCAGCATTTT.

The chain is built from TRBV19 and TRBJ1-5; the match to TRBD1 covers 9 bases. The junction had 7 bases not matched to a gene; V was cut back by 7 bases and J by 0 bases. This CDR3 is 16 amino acids long. CDR1 LNHDA and CDR2 SQIVND come from the germline V gene (reference sequence). The CDR3 loop is CASTPGTGPSNQPQHF. The DNA for the CDR3 is TGTGCCAGTACCCCCGGGACAGGGCCTAGCAATCAGCCCCAGCATTTT.